Given below is one T cell receptor beta chain in context. The antigen remains unidentified. The protocol was immunoSEQ multiplex PCR, while the TCRdb copy is restricted to in-frame clones and leaves out a portion. The table includes more than 80,000 clones, more than 85% detected once. The data were obtained in a study of OX40 agonist ivuxolimab in advanced cancers. Study-wide context: The mean age was 60 years, ranging from 23 to 79, with 65% to 90% of participants male. Overall study findings and caveats: There was clonal expansion of CD4+ and CD8+ blood T cells by week 6 at 0.1 to 3.0 mg/kg.

V lost 1 base and J lost 3; bases outside the gene matches: 5. CDR1 is MDHEN and CDR2 is SYDVKM in the germline V gene. The CDR3 has 16 residues. This sample comprised CD4+ or CD8+ T cells sorted from blood, obtained in a trial of the OX40 agonist ivuxolimab. The chain has TRBV28 and TRBJ1-5; TRBD1 matches at 8 bases. This receptor was taken from an adult with an advanced solid tumor such as melanoma, head and neck, liver or kidney cancer. CDR3 bases: TGTGCCAGCAGTTTATCCGGGACAGGCAACAATCAGCCCCAGCATTTT. Translated, it gives CASSLSGTGNNQPQHF.